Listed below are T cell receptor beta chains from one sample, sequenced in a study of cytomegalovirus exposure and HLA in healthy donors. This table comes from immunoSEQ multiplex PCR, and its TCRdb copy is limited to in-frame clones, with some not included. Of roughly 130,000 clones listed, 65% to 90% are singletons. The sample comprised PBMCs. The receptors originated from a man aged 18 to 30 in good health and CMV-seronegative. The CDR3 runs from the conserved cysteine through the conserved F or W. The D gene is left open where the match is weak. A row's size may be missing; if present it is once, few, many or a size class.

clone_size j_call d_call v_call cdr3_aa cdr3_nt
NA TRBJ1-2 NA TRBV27 CASSFGRGIGGYTF TGTGCCAGCAGTTTTGGCAGGGGAATTGGAGGCTACACCTTC
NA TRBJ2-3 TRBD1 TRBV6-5 CASSLTGASTDTQYF TGTGCCAGCAGCCTGACAGGGGCCAGCACAGATACGCAGTATTTT
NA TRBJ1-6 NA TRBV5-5 CASSSLDPESPLHF TGTGCCAGCAGCTCTCTAGACCCGGAGTCACCCCTCCACTTT
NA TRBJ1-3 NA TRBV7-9 CASTPTGRNTIYF TGTGCCAGCACCCCGACAGGAAGGAACACCATATATTTT
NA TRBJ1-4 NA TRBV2 CASSEEAPSSAFNEKLFF TGTGCCAGCAGTGAGGAGGCCCCCAGCAGTGCCTTTAATGAAAAACTGTTTTTT
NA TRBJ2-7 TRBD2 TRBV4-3 CASSQDLAGGYEQYF TGCGCCAGCAGCCAAGACTTAGCGGGGGGCTACGAGCAGTACTTC
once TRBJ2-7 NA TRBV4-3 CASSQEIEIYEQYF TGCGCCAGCAGCCAAGAGATAGAGATCTACGAGCAGTACTTC
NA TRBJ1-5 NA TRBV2 CASSEQGPASNQPQHF TGTGCCAGCAGTGAACAGGGGCCCGCGTCAAATCAGCCCCAGCATTTT
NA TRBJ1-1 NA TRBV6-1 CASSEGGPHTEAFF TGTGCCAGCAGTGAAGGGGGGCCACACACTGAAGCCTTCTTT
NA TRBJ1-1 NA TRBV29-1 CSVGLLGERNTEAFF TGCAGCGTTGGACTACTTGGAGAAAGGAACACTGAAGCTTTCTTT
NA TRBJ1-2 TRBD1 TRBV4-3 CASSQGGQDGYTF TGCGCCAGCAGCCAGGGGGGACAGGATGGCTACACCTTC
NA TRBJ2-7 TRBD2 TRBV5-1 CASSLGIGAGSNEQYF TGCGCCAGCAGCTTGGGGATTGGAGCGGGGTCCAACGAGCAGTACTTC
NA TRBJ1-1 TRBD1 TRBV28 CASAGQGSPEAFF TGTGCCAGCGCGGGACAGGGTTCCCCTGAAGCTTTCTTT
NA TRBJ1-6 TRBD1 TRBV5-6 CASSLYGTGNNSPLHF TGTGCCAGCAGCTTGTATGGGACAGGAAATAATTCACCCCTCCACTTT
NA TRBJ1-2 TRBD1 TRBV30 CAWRAGGQGGYGYTF TGTGCCTGGAGAGCCGGGGGACAGGGGGGCTATGGCTACACCTTC
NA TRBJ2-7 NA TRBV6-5 CASSYHYEQYF TGTGCCAGCAGTTACCATTACGAGCAGTACTTC
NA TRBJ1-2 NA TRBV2 CASRLREDYTF TGTGCCAGCCGGTTAAGGGAGGACTACACCTTC
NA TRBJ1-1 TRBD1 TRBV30 CAWGRDSRGSEAFF TGTGCCTGGGGTAGGGACAGTCGGGGCTCTGAAGCTTTCTTT
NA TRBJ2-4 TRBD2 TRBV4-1 CASSQVSGGLAGNLAKNIQYF TGCGCCAGCAGCCAAGTCTCGGGCGGACTAGCGGGGAATTTAGCCAAAAACATTCAGTACTTC
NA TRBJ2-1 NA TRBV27 CASSLSGDEQFF TGTGCCAGCAGCCTTAGCGGTGATGAGCAGTTCTTC
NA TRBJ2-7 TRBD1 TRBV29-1 CSARGTGGIYEQYF TGCAGCGCCCGAGGGACAGGGGGCATATACGAGCAGTACTTC
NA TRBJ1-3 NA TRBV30 CAWSVTPTSPTGNTIYF TGTGCCTGGAGTGTCACCCCCACTTCGCCGACTGGAAACACCATATATTTT
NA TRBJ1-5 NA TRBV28 CASSLIPGLLSNQPQHF TGTGCCAGCAGTTTGATCCCAGGCCTACTTAGCAATCAGCCCCAGCATTTT
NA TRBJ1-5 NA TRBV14 CASSLDLGGPQHF TGTGCCAGCAGCCTAGATCTCGGAGGGCCCCAGCATTTT
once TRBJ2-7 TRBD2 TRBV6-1 CASSDSSGGPYEQYF TGTGCCAGCAGTGATTCTAGCGGGGGGCCCTACGAGCAGTACTTC
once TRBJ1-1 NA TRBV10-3 CAISLQGTNTEAFF TGTGCCATCAGTCTACAGGGAACGAACACTGAAGCTTTCTTT
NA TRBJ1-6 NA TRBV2 CASSSETGLTLNSPLHF TGTGCCAGCAGTAGCGAAACAGGTCTAACCCTTAATTCACCCCTCCACTTT
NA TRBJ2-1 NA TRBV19 CASSISGANEQFF TGTGCCAGTAGTATCTCGGGAGCCAATGAGCAGTTCTTC
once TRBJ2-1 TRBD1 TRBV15 CATSRDLLSGGRYNEQFF TGTGCCACCAGCAGAGATCTCTTGTCAGGGGGCAGATACAATGAGCAGTTCTTC